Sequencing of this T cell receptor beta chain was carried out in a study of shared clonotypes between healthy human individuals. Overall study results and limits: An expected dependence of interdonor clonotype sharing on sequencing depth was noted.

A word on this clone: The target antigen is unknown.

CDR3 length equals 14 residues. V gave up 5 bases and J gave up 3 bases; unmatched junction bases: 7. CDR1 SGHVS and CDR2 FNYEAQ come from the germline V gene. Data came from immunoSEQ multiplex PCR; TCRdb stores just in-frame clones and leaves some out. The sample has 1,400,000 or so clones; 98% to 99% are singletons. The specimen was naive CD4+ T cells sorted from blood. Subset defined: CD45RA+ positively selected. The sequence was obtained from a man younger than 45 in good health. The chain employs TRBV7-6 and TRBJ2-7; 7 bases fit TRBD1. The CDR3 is CASSTGTAFYEQYF. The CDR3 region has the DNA TGTGCCAGCAGCACCGGGACAGCTTTCTACGAGCAGTACTTC.